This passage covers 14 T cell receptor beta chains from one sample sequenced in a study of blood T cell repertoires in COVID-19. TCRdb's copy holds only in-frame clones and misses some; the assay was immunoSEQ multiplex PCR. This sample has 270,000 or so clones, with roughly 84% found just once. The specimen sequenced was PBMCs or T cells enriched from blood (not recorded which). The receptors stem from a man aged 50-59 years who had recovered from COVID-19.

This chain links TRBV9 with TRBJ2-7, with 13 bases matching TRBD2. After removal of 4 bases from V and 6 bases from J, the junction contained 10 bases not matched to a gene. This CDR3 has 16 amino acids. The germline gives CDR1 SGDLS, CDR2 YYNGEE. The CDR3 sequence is CASSPRLAGGSGEQYF. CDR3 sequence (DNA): TGTGCCAGCAGCCCCCGACTAGCGGGGGGATCCGGCGAGCAGTACTTC. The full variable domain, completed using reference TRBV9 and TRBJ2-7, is DSGVTQTPKHLITATGQRVTLRCSPRSGDLSVYWYQQSLDQGLQFLIQYYNGEERAKGNILERFSAQQFPDLHSELNLSSLELGDSALYFCASSPRLAGGSGEQYFGPGTRLTVT.

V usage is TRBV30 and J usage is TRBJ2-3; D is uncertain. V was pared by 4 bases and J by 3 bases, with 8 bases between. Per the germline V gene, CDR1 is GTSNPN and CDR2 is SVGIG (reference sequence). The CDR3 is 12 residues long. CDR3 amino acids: CAWNRATDTQYF. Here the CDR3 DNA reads TGTGCCTGGAACAGAGCAACAGATACGCAGTATTTT.

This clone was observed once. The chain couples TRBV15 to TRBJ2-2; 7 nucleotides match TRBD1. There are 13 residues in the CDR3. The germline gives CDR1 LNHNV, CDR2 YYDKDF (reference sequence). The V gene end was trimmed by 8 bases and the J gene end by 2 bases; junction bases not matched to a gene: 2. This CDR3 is CATGTVNTGELFF. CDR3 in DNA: TGTGCCACCGGGACAGTCAACACCGGGGAGCTGTTTTTT.

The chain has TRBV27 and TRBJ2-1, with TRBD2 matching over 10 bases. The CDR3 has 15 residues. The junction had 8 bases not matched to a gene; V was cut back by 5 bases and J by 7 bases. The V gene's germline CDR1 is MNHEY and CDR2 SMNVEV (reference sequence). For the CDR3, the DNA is TGTGCCAGCAGTGATGTAGCGGGGGGCAGGAATGAGCAGTTCTTC. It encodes CASSDVAGGRNEQFF.

The CDR3 loop is CASRGDRGPGNTIYF. CDR3 DNA sequence: TGTGCCAGCAGAGGGGACAGGGGGCCTGGAAACACCATATATTTT. This chain links TRBV2 with TRBJ1-3; 12 bases fit TRBD1. Looked up from germline, CDR1 is SNHLY and CDR2 is FYNNEI. Germline trimming cut 6 bases from V and 2 bases from J; bases unmatched to any gene: 2. This CDR3 spans 15 amino acids.

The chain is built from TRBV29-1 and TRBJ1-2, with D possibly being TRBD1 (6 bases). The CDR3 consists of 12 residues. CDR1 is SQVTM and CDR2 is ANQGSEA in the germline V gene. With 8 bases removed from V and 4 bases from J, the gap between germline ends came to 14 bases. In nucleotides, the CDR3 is TGCAGCTCGTCGCAGGGGCTCTATGGCTACACCTTC. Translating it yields CSSSQGLYGYTF.

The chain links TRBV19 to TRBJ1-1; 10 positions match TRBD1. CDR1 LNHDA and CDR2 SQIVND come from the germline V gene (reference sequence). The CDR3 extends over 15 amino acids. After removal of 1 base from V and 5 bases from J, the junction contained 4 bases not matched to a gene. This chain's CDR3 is CASSIGTGGKTEAFF. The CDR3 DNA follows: TGTGCCAGTAGTATAGGGACAGGGGGTAAGACTGAAGCTTTCTTT.

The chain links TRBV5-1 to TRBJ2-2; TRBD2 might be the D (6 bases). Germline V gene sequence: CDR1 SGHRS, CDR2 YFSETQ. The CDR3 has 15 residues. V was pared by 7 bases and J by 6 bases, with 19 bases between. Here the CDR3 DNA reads TGCGCCAGCTTCCCCGGCGGGGCGTCTTCCGGGGAGCTGTTTTTT. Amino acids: CASFPGGASSGELFF.

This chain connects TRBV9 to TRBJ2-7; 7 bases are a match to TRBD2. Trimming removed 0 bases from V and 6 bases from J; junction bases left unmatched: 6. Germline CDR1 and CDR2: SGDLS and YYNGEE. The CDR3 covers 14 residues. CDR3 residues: CASSVASGVSEQYF. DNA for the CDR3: TGTGCCAGCAGCGTAGCTAGCGGCGTCAGCGAGCAGTACTTC.

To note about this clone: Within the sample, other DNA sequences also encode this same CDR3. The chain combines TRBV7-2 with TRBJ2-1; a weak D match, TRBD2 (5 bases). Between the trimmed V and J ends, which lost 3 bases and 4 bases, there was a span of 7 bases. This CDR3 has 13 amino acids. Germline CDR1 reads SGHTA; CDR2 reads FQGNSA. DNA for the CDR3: TGTGCCAGCAGCTTGGGGAGTTACAATGAGCAGTTCTTC. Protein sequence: CASSLGSYNEQFF.

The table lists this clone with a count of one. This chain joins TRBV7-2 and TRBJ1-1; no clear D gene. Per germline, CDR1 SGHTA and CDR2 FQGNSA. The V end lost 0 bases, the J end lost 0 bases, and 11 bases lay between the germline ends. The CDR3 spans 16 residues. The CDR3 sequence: CASSLAGRGMNTEAFF. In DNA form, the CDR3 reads TGTGCCAGCAGCTTAGCAGGACGGGGAATGAACACTGAAGCTTTCTTT.

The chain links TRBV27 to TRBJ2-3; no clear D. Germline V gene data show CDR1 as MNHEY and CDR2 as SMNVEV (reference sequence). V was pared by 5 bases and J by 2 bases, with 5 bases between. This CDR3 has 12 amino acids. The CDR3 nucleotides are TGTGCCAGCAGTCTCCCCACAGATACGCAGTATTTT. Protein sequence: CASSLPTDTQYF.

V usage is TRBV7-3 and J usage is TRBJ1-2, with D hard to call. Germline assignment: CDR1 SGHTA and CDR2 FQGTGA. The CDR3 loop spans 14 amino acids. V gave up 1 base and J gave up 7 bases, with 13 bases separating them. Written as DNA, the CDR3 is TGTGCCAGCAGCTTAATCCCGCCGGCGGGTGGCTACACCTTC. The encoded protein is CASSLIPPAGGYTF. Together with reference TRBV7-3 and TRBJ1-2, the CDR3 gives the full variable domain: GAGVSQTPSNKVTEKGKYVELRCDPISGHTALYWYRQSLGQGPEFLIYFQGTGAADDSGLPNDRFFAVRPEGSVSTLKIQRTERGDSAVYLCASSLIPPAGGYTFGSGTRLTVV.

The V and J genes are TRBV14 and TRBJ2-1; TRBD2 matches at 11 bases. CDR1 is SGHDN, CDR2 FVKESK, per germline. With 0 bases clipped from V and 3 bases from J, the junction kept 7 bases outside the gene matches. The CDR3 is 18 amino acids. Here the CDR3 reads CASSQESPSGRYYNEQFF. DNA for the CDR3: TGTGCCAGCAGCCAAGAGAGTCCTAGCGGGAGGTACTACAATGAGCAGTTCTTC.